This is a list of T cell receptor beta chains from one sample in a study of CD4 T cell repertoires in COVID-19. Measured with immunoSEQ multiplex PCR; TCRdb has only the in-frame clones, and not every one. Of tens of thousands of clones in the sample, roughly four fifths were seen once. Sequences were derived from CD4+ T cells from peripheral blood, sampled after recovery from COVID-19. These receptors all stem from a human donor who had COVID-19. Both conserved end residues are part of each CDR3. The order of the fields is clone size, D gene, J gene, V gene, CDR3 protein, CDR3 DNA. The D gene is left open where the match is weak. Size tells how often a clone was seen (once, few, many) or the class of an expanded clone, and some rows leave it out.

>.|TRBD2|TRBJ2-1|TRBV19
CASSIGRSGGSRSYNEQFF
TGTGCCAGTAGTATAGGACGTAGCGGGGGTTCCCGCTCCTACAATGAGCAGTTCTTC
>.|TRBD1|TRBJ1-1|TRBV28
CASSLTGEWNTEAFF
TGTGCCAGCAGTCTAACAGGGGAATGGAACACTGAAGCTTTCTTT
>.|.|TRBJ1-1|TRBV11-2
CASSVQTNTEAFF
TGTGCCAGCAGCGTACAGACCAACACTGAAGCTTTCTTT
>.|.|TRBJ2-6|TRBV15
CATSPPRGFGGANVLTF
TGTGCCACCAGCCCACCCCGGGGCTTTGGGGGGGCCAACGTCCTGACTTTC
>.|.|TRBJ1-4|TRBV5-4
CASSSGMNEKLFF
TGTGCCAGCAGCTCCGGAATGAATGAAAAACTGTTTTTT
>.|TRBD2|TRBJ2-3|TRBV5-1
CASRVAGAHDTQYF
TGCGCCAGCAGGGTAGCGGGGGCCCACGATACGCAGTATTTT
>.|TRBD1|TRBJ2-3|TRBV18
CASSPGTGLDTQYF
TGTGCCAGCTCACCCGGGACAGGGCTAGATACGCAGTATTTT
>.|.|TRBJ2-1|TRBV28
CASEEGNEQFF
TGTGCCTCCGAAGAGGGAAATGAGCAGTTCTTC
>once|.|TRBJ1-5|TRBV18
CASSPPSFEGSNQPQHF
TGTGCCAGCTCACCACCCAGTTTTGAGGGCTCCAATCAGCCCCAGCATTTT
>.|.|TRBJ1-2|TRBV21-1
CASSLQKGPDSFHNSNYGYTF
TGTGCCAGCAGCTTGCAAAAAGGACCGGACTCATTCCATAACTCTAACTATGGCTACACCTTC
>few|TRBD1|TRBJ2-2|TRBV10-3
CAIRRDRGTGELFF
TGTGCCATCAGGAGGGACAGGGGGACCGGGGAGCTGTTTTTT
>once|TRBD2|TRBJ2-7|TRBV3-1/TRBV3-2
CASSNRLAGIYEQYF
TGTGCCAGCAGCAACCGACTAGCGGGGATCTACGAGCAGTACTTC
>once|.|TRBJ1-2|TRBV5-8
CASSSARRSYYTF
TGTGCCAGCAGCTCAGCGCGACGGTCGTACTACACCTTC
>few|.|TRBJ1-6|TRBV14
CASSQVLTALHF
TGTGCCAGCAGCCAAGTCCTCACGGCCCTCCACTTT
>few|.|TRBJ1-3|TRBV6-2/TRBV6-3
CASSPPGQLSGNTIYF
TGTGCCAGCAGTCCCCCGGGACAACTCTCTGGAAACACCATATATTTT
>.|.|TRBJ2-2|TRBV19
CASSVSGWVSGELFF
TGTGCCAGTAGTGTGTCAGGGTGGGTGTCCGGGGAGCTGTTTTTT
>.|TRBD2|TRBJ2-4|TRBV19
CASSRHLAGAGKNIQYF
TGTGCCAGTAGTCGACATCTAGCGGGAGCGGGCAAAAACATTCAGTACTTC
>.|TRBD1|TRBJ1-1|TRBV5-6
CASRPRTGGNTEAFF
TGTGCCAGCAGACCCCGGACAGGGGGGAACACTGAAGCTTTCTTT
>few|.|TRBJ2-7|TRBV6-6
CASSWQGGDEQYF
TGTGCCAGCAGTTGGCAGGGCGGGGACGAGCAGTACTTC
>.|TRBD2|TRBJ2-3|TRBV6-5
CASSFRTSAVDTQYF
TGTGCCAGCAGTTTCCGGACTAGCGCGGTAGATACGCAGTATTTT
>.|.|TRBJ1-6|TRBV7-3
CASSRDYNSPLHF
TGTGCCAGCAGCAGGGACTATAATTCACCCCTCCACTTT
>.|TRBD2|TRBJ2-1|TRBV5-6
CASSKTSGDLSYNEQFF
TGTGCCAGCAGCAAGACTAGCGGGGATTTAAGCTACAATGAGCAGTTCTTC
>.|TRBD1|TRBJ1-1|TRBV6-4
CASSEPPTGRSKTEAFF
TGTGCCAGCAGTGAACCCCCGACAGGGCGCTCCAAGACTGAAGCTTTCTTT
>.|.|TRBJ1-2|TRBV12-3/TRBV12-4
CASSPGRDYGYTF
TGTGCCAGCAGCCCGGGCAGGGATTATGGCTACACCTTC
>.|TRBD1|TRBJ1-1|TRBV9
CASSGGTGWTEAFF
TGTGCCAGCAGCGGCGGGACAGGGTGGACTGAAGCTTTCTTT
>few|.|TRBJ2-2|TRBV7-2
CASSWGLAGGELFF
TGTGCCAGCAGCTGGGGACTCGCCGGCGGGGAGCTGTTTTTT
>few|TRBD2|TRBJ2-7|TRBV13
CASSSSERGASYEQYF
TGTGCCAGCAGCTCCTCTGAGCGGGGAGCCTCCTACGAGCAGTACTTC
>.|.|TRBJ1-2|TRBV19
CASSRNLEGYTF
TGTGCCAGTAGTAGAAACTTAGAAGGCTACACCTTC
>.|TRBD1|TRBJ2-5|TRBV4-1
CASSRSGTGLWGRSETQYF
TGCGCCAGCAGCCGCTCCGGGACAGGGTTATGGGGCCGGTCCGAGACCCAGTACTTC
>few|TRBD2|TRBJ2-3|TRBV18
CASSPEVAGGTDTQYF
TGTGCCAGCTCACCAGAGGTAGCGGGGGGCACAGATACGCAGTATTTT
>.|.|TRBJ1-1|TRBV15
CATSRDRTDHQAFF
TGTGCCACCAGCAGAGATCGGACGGACCACCAAGCTTTCTTT
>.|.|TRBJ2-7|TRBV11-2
CASSFVGQQLYEQYF
TGTGCCAGCAGCTTTGTAGGACAGCAGCTCTACGAGCAGTACTTC
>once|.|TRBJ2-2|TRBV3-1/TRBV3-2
CASSQDDFRELFF
TGTGCCAGCAGCCAAGATGACTTCAGGGAGCTGTTTTTT
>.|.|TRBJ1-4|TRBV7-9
CASSLAAPTNEKLFF
TGTGCCAGCAGCTTAGCGGCCCCAACTAATGAAAAACTGTTTTTT
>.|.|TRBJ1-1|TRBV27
CASLSNTEAFF
TGTGCCAGCCTAAGTAACACTGAAGCTTTCTTT
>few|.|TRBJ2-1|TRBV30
CAWSVGAGKQFF
TGTGCCTGGAGTGTAGGGGCGGGAAAGCAGTTCTTC
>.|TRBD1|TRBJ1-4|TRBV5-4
CASSSSRDRGRGEKLFF
TGTGCCAGCAGCTCGTCCCGGGACAGGGGCCGAGGGGAAAAACTGTTTTTT
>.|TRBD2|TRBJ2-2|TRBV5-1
CASSLGPGRGTGELFF
TGCGCCAGCAGCTTGGGACCAGGGAGGGGCACCGGGGAGCTGTTTTTT
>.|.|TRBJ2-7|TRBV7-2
CASSYTGAGAYEQYF
TGTGCCAGCAGCTATACCGGGGCAGGGGCCTACGAGCAGTACTTC
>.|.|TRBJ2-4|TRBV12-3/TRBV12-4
CASKATDRNIQYF
TGTGCCAGCAAGGCTACGGACAGAAACATTCAGTACTTC
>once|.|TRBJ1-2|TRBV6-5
CASSWNRDGYTF
TGTGCCAGCAGTTGGAACAGGGATGGCTACACCTTC
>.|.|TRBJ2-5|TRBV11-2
CASSPRGLVQETQYF
TGTGCCAGCAGCCCCCGGGGACTGGTCCAAGAGACCCAGTACTTC
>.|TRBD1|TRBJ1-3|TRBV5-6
CASSPLGGQDSGNTIYF
TGTGCCAGCAGCCCCCTGGGCGGACAGGACTCTGGAAACACCATATATTTT
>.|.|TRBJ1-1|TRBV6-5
CASSKYTEAFF
TGTGCCAGCAGCAAGTACACTGAAGCTTTCTTT
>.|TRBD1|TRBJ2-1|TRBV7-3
CASSAQGAGSYNEQFF
TGTGCCAGCAGCGCCCAGGGGGCTGGGTCCTACAATGAGCAGTTCTTC